One T cell receptor beta chain is described in this entry. Its target is unknown. The data were obtained in a study of cytomegalovirus exposure and HLA in healthy donors. Regarding the study as a whole: Whilst most TCR sequences proved rare, a subset of public TCRs occurred across many donors. Cytomegalovirus association was assigned to 150 to 200 TCR beta chains. A later analysis found first-cohort TCR clusters tended to co-occur in the 110 or so validation repertoires. Reported results showed that the classifier diagnosed cytomegalovirus status with high specificity and sensitivity.

Germline assignment: CDR1 MNHEY and CDR2 SVGAGI. The CDR3 runs to 14 residues. The V and J ends lost 4 bases and 2 bases respectively, with 12 bases between them. Generated by immunoSEQ multiplex PCR, the TCRdb table keeps only in-frame clones and is missing some. The sample lists about 140,000 clones, approximately 85% occurring once. Source material: PBMCs. V and J are TRBV6-5 and TRBJ2-7; TRBD2 is a possible D gene (6 bases). The clonotype originates from a woman in her 30s in good health and CMV-seronegative. The CDR3 protein is CASSSETRAYEQYF. CDR3 coding DNA: TGTGCCAGCAGTTCCGAGACTAGGGCCTACGAGCAGTACTTC.